A single sample gave rise to the 27 T cell receptor beta chains below, sequenced in a study of shared clonotypes between healthy human individuals. The method was immunoSEQ multiplex PCR; TCRdb's version includes in-frame clones alone and lacks a portion of them. The table records a few million clones, about 90% of them present only once. Sample: naive CD4+ T cells from PBMCs. Indicated subset: CD45RA+ positively selected. These receptors originate from a man younger than 35 in good health. Some clones in this sample may be carry-over from other donors' samples.

The genes are TRBV5-4 and TRBJ2-3; 7 bases map to TRBD2. Germline CDR1 reads SGHNT; CDR2 reads YYREEE (reference sequence). Germline trimming cut 2 bases from V and 0 bases from J; bases unmatched to any gene: 6. The CDR3 runs 16 residues. The CDR3 sequence: CASSFKSGTSTDTQYF. The CDR3 region has the DNA TGTGCCAGCAGCTTTAAGAGCGGGACTAGCACAGATACGCAGTATTTT.

J is TRBJ1-1 and V is TRBV19, with D perhaps TRBD1 (6 bases). The CDR3 runs 14 residues. Germline V gene data show CDR1 as LNHDA and CDR2 as SQIVND (reference sequence). V lost 3 bases and J lost 1, with 9 bases in between. This CDR3 reads CASSIIQGNTEAFF. CDR3 DNA: TGTGCCAGTAGTATCATACAGGGGAACACTGAAGCTTTCTTT.

The chain has TRBV28 and TRBJ2-5; 10 bases are shared with TRBD2. With V trimmed by 3 bases and J by 0 bases, 10 bases remained unmatched. Per the germline V gene, CDR1 is MDHEN and CDR2 is SYDVKM. The CDR3 is 18 amino acids. As DNA, the CDR3 is TGTGCCAGCAGTTTTCGACTAGCGGGCCGGGCAAACCAAGAGACCCAGTACTTC. Translated: CASSFRLAGRANQETQYF.

The V and J genes are TRBV7-2 and TRBJ2-6; 8 nucleotides align to TRBD1. V gave up 3 bases and J gave up 1 base; unmatched junction bases: 5. Germline V lookup: CDR1 SGHTA, CDR2 FQGNSA. This CDR3 has 17 amino acids. The CDR3 spells CASSLAGGRSGANVLTF. For the CDR3, the DNA is TGTGCCAGCAGCTTGGCAGGGGGCAGGTCTGGGGCCAACGTCCTGACTTTC. The entire variable domain, with the rest obtained from reference TRBV7-2 and TRBJ2-6, is as follows: GAGVSQSPSNKVTEKGKDVELRCDPISGHTALYWYRQSLGQGLEFLIYFQGNSAPDKSGLPSDRFSAERTGGSVSTLTIQRTQQEDSAVYLCASSLAGGRSGANVLTFGAGSRLTVL.

The genes are TRBV5-1 and TRBJ1-5; a weak D match, TRBD1 (5 bases). The CDR3 length is 15 residues. V gave up 0 bases and J gave up 5 bases, with 12 bases separating them. Germline V gene sequence: CDR1 SGHRS, CDR2 YFSETQ. The CDR3 bases are TGCGCCAGCAGCTTGGGGGGGGGTCCCGATCAGCCCCAGCATTTT. It specifies CASSLGGGPDQPQHF.

The chain carries TRBV2 and TRBJ2-7; 10 bases map to TRBD1. The CDR3 consists of 14 residues. The germline V gene has CDR1 SNHLY and CDR2 FYNNEI. The V segment lost 7 bases and the J segment 3 bases; nucleotides outside the gene matches: 6. The CDR3 bases are TGTGCCAGCAACCTCGGACAGGGGGTCTACGAGCAGTACTTC. Translating it yields CASNLGQGVYEQYF.

The CDR3 sequence is CASSLHRLGGTDTQYF. The CDR3 DNA reads as TGTGCCAGCAGCTTACACCGGTTGGGGGGCACAGATACGCAGTATTTT. V usage is TRBV7-2 and J usage is TRBJ2-3, with D possibly being TRBD1 or TRBD2 (5 bases each). The germline gives CDR1 SGHTA, CDR2 FQGNSA. The CDR3 sequence is 16 residues long. V was shortened by 2 bases and J by 1 base, with 13 bases between the two germline ends.

The chain combines TRBV6-5 with TRBJ2-1, with 10 positions matching TRBD2. This CDR3 is built from 14 residues. The V and J ends lost 3 bases and 7 bases, in that order; junction bases with no gene match: 3. Germline assignment: CDR1 MNHEY and CDR2 SVGAGI. CDR3 in amino acids: CASSYRTSGNEQFF. As DNA, the CDR3 is TGTGCCAGCAGTTATCGGACTAGCGGAAATGAGCAGTTCTTC.

The chain is built from TRBV11-2 and TRBJ2-7; D is perhaps TRBD1 (5 bases). CDR3 length: 14 amino acids. Germline V CDR1 and CDR2: SGHAT, FQNNGV. Trimming stripped 1 base from V and 3 bases from J, with 10 bases between. The CDR3 DNA reads as TGTGCCAGCAGCTTAGTGGCAGGGTTCTACGAGCAGTACTTC. Translating gives CASSLVAGFYEQYF.

The chain couples TRBV25-1 to TRBJ2-5; no clear D. The ends were cut back, 6 bases at V and 5 bases at J, with 7 bases in the middle. This CDR3 comprises 11 residues. Germline CDR1 reads MGHDK; CDR2 reads SYGVNS. The CDR3 here is CASSGYETQYF. DNA for the CDR3: TGTGCCAGCAGCGGCTACGAGACCCAGTACTTC.

V and J are TRBV5-1 and TRBJ2-7; 8 bases are shared with TRBD2. Germline CDR1 reads SGHRS; CDR2 reads YFSETQ. V dropped 4 bases and J dropped 3; count of bases not matched to a gene: 9. The CDR3 consists of 15 residues. The CDR3 spells CASSVGGERGYEQYF. The CDR3 DNA reads as TGCGCCAGCAGCGTCGGGGGGGAGAGAGGCTACGAGCAGTACTTC.

V is TRBV5-5 and J is TRBJ1-1; 9 bases match TRBD1. Germline CDR1 is SGHKS and CDR2 is YYEKEE (reference sequence). V trimming: 5 bases; J trimming: 7 bases; junction bases outside the gene matches: 12. This CDR3 comprises 15 residues. The CDR3 nucleotides read TGTGCCAGCAGAGACCTATACAGGGGGCAGGGTGAAGCTTTCTTT. Translated, it gives CASRDLYRGQGEAFF.

This chain connects TRBV28 to TRBJ1-1; D is uncertain. CDR3 length equals 14 residues. From germline, CDR1 is MDHEN and CDR2 SYDVKM. Trimming left V 3 bases short and J 1 base short, with 9 bases between. The chain's CDR3 is CASSLWLRNTEAFF. The CDR3 DNA is TGTGCCAGCAGTTTGTGGCTGAGGAACACTGAAGCTTTCTTT.

Note on this clone: Different DNA sequences within this sample yield the same CDR3. The chain employs TRBV5-1 and TRBJ2-1, with a possible D match to TRBD1 (5 bases). The CDR3 sequence is 14 residues long. V was trimmed by 4 bases and J by 1 base, leaving 9 bases between them. Germline CDR1 and CDR2: SGHRS and YFSETQ. The DNA for the CDR3 is TGCGCCAGCAGCAGCAGGGCATCCTACAATGAGCAGTTCTTC. As protein: CASSSRASYNEQFF. Variable domain in full (rest from reference TRBV5-1 and TRBJ2-1): KAGVTQTPRYLIKTRGQQVTLSCSPISGHRSVSWYQQTPGQGLQFLFEYFSETQRNKGNFPGRFSGRQFSNSRSEMNVSTLELGDSALYLCASSSRASYNEQFFGPGTRLTVL.

V is TRBV11-2 and J is TRBJ2-1; TRBD2 agrees at 11 bases. This CDR3 region has 17 residues. Germline-derived CDR1 and CDR2 are SGHAT and FQNNGV. V was pared by 4 bases and J by 4 bases, with 9 bases of the junction left unmatched. In nucleotides, the CDR3 is TGTGCCAGCAGCTCATCAAATAGCGGGAGGGCTTACAATGAGCAGTTCTTC. Its translation: CASSSSNSGRAYNEQFF.

The chain employs TRBV5-1 and TRBJ2-3; D uncertain. Trimming removed 0 bases at V and 2 bases at J, with 16 bases between. CDR1 and CDR2 (germline): SGHRS, YFSETQ. The CDR3 consists of 17 residues. The DNA of the CDR3 is TGCGCCAGCAGCTTGGCGGCCGCTTCCCAAACCACAGATACGCAGTATTTT. Amino acid sequence: CASSLAAASQTTDTQYF.

The chain carries TRBV6-6 and TRBJ1-3; D is ambiguous. The V gene lost 6 bases and the J gene lost 0 bases, with 12 bases spanning the gap. The CDR3 spans 15 residues. Germline V gene data show CDR1 as MNHNY and CDR2 as SVGAGI (reference sequence). CDR3 in DNA: TGTGCCAGCAGCGGAGGAGGGCCCTCTGGAAACACCATATATTTT. This codes for CASSGGGPSGNTIYF.

This sequence joins TRBV9 and TRBJ2-2, with unresolved D. The germline gives CDR1 SGDLS, CDR2 YYNGEE. Trimming shortened V by 1 base and J by 0 bases, and 13 bases separated the two germline ends. The CDR3 runs 17 residues. CDR3 sequence reads: CASSVPFGLTNTGELFF. CDR3 bases: TGTGCCAGCAGCGTACCGTTTGGGCTGACGAACACCGGGGAGCTGTTTTTT. Full variable domain (remainder filled in from reference TRBV9 and TRBJ2-2): DSGVTQTPKHLITATGQRVTLRCSPRSGDLSVYWYQQSLDQGLQFLIQYYNGEERAKGNILERFSAQQFPDLHSELNLSSLELGDSALYFCASSVPFGLTNTGELFFGEGSRLTVL.

The rearrangement joins TRBV30 to TRBJ2-7, with D unclear. The CDR3 is 14 residues long. Deletions cut 0 bases from V and 3 bases from J, with 12 bases between. The germline gives CDR1 GTSNPN, CDR2 SVGIG (reference sequence). The DNA of the CDR3 is TGTGCCTGGAGTGTCTTGGGATTCTTCTACGAGCAGTACTTC. This sequence encodes CAWSVLGFFYEQYF.

The rearrangement joins TRBV12-5 to TRBJ2-7; possibly TRBD2 for D (6 bases). Germline CDR1 and CDR2: LGHNT and FRNRAP. V was trimmed by 6 bases and J by 4 bases, leaving 10 bases between them. The CDR3 has 12 residues. This chain's CDR3 is CASGMAGYEQYF. The CDR3 DNA sequence: TGTGCTAGTGGGATGGCGGGATACGAGCAGTACTTC.

The CDR3 DNA reads as TGTGCCAGCAGTTTCGGACGAGGGGGAGACCACTACGAGCAGTACTTC. It is translated as CASSFGRGGDHYEQYF. The J gene is TRBJ2-7, the V gene TRBV28; D is possibly TRBD1 (6 bases). Germline CDR1 and CDR2: MDHEN and SYDVKM. This CDR3 has 16 residues. V gave up 3 bases and J gave up 3 bases, with 18 bases separating them.

The chain joins TRBV19 to TRBJ1-1, with TRBD1 identical over 8 bases. The CDR3 contains 15 residues. V lost 3 bases and J lost 0; bases outside the gene matches: 3. Germline loops: CDR1 LNHDA, CDR2 SQIVND (reference sequence). CDR3 sequence: CASSIQGAVNTEAFF. CDR3 bases: TGTGCCAGTAGTATTCAGGGGGCGGTGAACACTGAAGCTTTCTTT.

The V gene is TRBV5-1, the J gene TRBJ2-7; D is perhaps TRBD1 or TRBD2 (7 bases each). The V end lost 4 bases, the J end lost 3 bases, and 14 bases lay between the germline ends. This CDR3 comprises 14 residues. The germline gives CDR1 SGHRS, CDR2 YFSETQ. The CDR3 bases are TGCGCCAGCAGCACCTCCAGGGGGGGCTACGAGCAGTACTTC. Amino acids: CASSTSRGGYEQYF.

This chain uses TRBV11-3 with TRBJ2-5; D may be TRBD1 (6 bases). Germline loops: CDR1 SGHNT, CDR2 YENEEA. V dropped 0 bases and J dropped 6 bases, with 11 bases sitting between them. CDR3 size: 14 residues. Written as DNA, the CDR3 is TGTGCCAGCAGCTTAGACAGGGGAAGGAAGACCCAGTACTTC. Its protein product is CASSLDRGRKTQYF.

The gene calls are TRBV2 and TRBJ1-1; D uncertain. Germline CDR1 and CDR2: SNHLY and FYNNEI. Trimming pared 4 bases from V and 3 bases from J, leaving 9 bases between. This CDR3 is built from 13 residues. CDR3 nucleotide sequence: TGTGCCAGCAGTGGCGAATGGGACACTGAAGCTTTCTTT. Translated, it gives CASSGEWDTEAFF.

Only one count was recorded for this clone. This chain links TRBV30 with TRBJ1-2; 12 bases fit TRBD1. The germline CDR1 and CDR2 sequences are GTSNPN and SVGIG (reference sequence). CDR3 length: 17 amino acids. With V trimmed by 3 bases and J by 5 bases, 13 bases remained unmatched. DNA for the CDR3: TGTGCCTGGAGATCTACAACCGGGACAGGGGGCTGGTATGGCTACACCTTC. Translated: CAWRSTTGTGGWYGYTF.

The V call is TRBV28, the J call TRBJ2-1, with D tentatively TRBD1 (6 bases). CDR3 length equals 16 residues. V was shortened by 8 bases and J by 0 bases, with 17 bases between the two germline ends. Germline CDR1 reads MDHEN; CDR2 reads SYDVKM. The CDR3 region is CASRTQGLGSYNEQFF. The CDR3 nucleotides read TGTGCCAGCCGCACCCAGGGGTTGGGCTCCTACAATGAGCAGTTCTTC.